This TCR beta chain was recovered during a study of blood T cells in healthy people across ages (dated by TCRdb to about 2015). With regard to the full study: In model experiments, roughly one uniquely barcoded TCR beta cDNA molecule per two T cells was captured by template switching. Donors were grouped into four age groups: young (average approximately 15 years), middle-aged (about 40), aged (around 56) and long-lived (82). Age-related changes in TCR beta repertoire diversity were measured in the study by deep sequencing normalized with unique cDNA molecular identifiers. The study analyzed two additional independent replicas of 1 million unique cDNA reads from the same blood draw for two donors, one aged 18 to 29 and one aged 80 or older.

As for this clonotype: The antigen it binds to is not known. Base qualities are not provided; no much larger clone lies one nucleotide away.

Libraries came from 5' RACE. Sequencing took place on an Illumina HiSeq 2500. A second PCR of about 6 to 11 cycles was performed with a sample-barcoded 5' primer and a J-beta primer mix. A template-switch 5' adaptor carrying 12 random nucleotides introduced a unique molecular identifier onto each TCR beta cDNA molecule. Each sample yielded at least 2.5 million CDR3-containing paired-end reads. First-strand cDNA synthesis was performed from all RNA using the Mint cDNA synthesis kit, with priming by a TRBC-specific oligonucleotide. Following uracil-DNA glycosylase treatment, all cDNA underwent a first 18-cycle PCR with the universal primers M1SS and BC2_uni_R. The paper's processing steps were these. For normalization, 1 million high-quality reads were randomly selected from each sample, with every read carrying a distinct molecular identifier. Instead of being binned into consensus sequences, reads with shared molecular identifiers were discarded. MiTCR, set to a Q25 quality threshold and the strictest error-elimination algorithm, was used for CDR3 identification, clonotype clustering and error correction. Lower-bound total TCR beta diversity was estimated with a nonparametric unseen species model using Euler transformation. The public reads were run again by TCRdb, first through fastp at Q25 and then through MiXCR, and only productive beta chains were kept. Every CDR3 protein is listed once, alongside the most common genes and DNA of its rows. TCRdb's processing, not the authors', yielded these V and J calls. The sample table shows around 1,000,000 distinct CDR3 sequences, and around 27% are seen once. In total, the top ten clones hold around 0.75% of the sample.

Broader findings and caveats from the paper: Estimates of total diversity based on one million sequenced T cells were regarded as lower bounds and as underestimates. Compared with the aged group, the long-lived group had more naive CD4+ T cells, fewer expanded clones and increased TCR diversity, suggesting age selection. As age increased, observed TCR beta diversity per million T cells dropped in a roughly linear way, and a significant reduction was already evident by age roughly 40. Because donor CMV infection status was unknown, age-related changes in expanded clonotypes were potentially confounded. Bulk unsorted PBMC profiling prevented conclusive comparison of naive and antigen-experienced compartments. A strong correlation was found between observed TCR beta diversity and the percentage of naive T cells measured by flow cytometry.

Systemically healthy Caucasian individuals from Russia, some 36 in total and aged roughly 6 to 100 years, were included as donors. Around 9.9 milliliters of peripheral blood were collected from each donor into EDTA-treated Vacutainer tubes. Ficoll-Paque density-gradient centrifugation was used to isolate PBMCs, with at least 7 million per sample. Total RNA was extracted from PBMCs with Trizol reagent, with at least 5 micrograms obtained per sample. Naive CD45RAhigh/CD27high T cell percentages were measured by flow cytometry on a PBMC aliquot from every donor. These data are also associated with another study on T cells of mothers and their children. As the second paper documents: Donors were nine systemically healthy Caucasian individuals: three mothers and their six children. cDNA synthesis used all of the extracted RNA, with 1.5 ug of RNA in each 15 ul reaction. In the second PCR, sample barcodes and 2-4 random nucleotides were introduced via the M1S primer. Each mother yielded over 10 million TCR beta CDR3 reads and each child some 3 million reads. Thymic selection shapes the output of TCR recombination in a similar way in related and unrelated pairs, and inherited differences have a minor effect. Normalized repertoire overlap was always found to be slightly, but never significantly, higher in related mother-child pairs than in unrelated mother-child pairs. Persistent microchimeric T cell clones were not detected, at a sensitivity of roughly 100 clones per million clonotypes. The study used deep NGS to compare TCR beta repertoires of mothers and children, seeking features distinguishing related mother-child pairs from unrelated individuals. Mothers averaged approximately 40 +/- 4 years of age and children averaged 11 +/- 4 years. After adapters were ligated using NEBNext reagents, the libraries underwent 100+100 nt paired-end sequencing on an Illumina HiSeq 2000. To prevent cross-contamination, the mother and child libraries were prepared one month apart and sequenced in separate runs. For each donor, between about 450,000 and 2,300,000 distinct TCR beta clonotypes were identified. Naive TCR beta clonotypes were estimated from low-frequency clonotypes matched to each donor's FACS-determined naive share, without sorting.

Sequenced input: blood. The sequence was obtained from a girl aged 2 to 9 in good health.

In nucleotides, the sequence is TGCAGTGCCAAGCGACAGGGGGGGTCATTTATTCAGTACTTC. Its translation is CSAKRQGGSFIQYF. The sequence links TRBV20-1 to TRBJ2-4; 9 nucleotides in the junction match TRBD1. Per the germline V gene (reference sequence), DFQATT is the CDR1 and SNEGSKA is the CDR2. V lost 6 bases and J lost 10 bases, and the count of bases not matched to a germline gene is 13. Its CDR3 holds 14 amino acids, cysteine through phenylalanine. CDR3 DNA only is kept here, 42 bases in frame from base 1.